The entry below describes one TCR beta chain. The antigen is unknown. The CDR3 extends 3 residues past the end of the read, so its final part is completed from the germline J gene. The data stem from a study of T cells in women clearing cervical HPV infection. In the study overall: Controls gave blood once infection was undetectable; cases at lesion identification.

The CDR3 is made up of 17 amino acids. V dropped 7 bases and J dropped 0 bases, with 19 bases sitting between them. CDR1 MDHEN and CDR2 SYDVKM come from the germline V gene. Findings of the study overall: CIN3+ cases had significantly higher TCR repertoire richness than controls, but evenness did not differ.

Measured with immunoSEQ multiplex PCR; TCRdb has only the in-frame clones, and not every one. This sample's table reports 25,000 to 35,000 clones. The clonotype was recovered from a woman aged 18-70 years with a cervical HPV16 infection that either progressed to CIN3+ or cleared (not recorded which). The sequenced sample was blood buffy coat. The rearrangement uses TRBV28 and TRBJ1-5; possible D gene TRBD1, 6 bases. The CDR3 spells CASTDRTNLFSNQPQHF. The DNA read from the CDR3 is TGTGCCAGCACCGACAGGACAAACCTTTTTAGCAATCAGCCC. The full variable domain, rest sourced from reference TRBV28 and TRBJ1-5, is DVKVTQSSRYLVKRTGEKVFLECVQDMDHENMFWYRQDPGLGLRLIYFSYDVKMKEKGDIPEGYSVSREKKERFSLILESASTNQTSMYLCASTDRTNLFSNQPQHFGDGTRLSIL.